A single T cell receptor beta chain is shown here with its context. Its cognate antigen is unknown. The CDR3 consists of 16 residues. Germline V CDR1 and CDR2: MNHGY, SAAAGT. The V and J ends lost 5 bases and 1 base, in that order; junction bases with no gene match: 8. Only in-frame clones appear in the TCRdb table, and some are missing; sequencing was by immunoSEQ multiplex PCR. The sample holds over 400,000 clones; 90% are singletons and the top ten take about 4.5%. Described treatment: roughly 18 received Ad26.COV2.S at low or high dose, single or two shots; about 5 received placebo; per-sample allocation not given. Repertoires come from day 63 after the first vaccine or placebo injection. This specimen belongs to a study of Ad26.COV2.S vaccination and SARS-CoV-2 variants. Study results and limitations: Across vaccine and placebo recipients, the breadth of non-spike TCRs was similar. Following vaccination, spike-specific CD8+ and CD4+ T cell responses reportedly exhibited substantial breadth. The TCR breadth and depth analyses may have produced an underestimate of total T cell responses. Spike-specific TCR breadth in vaccine recipients exceeded that seen in placebo recipients.

V is TRBV6-8 and J is TRBJ1-5; 7 positions agree with TRBD1. This receptor was obtained from a person aged 18 to 65 who received the Ad26.COV2.S COVID-19 vaccine or a placebo. The source material was peripheral blood, sampled in a trial of Ad26.COV2.S vaccine versus placebo. The CDR3 nucleotides read TGTGCCAGCAGTGGTCCCCGGGACAGAAGCAATCAGCCCCAGCATTTT. This translates into CASSGPRDRSNQPQHF.